The 15 T cell receptor beta chains in this list originate from one sample, sequenced in a study of tumour-infiltrating T cells in Burkitt lymphoma. Data came from immunoSEQ multiplex PCR; TCRdb stores just in-frame clones and leaves some out. The sample lists 14,000 or so clones, approximately 28% occurring once. The material sequenced was tumor tissue. These receptor sequences come from a human donor with diffuse large B-cell lymphoma.

The J gene is TRBJ2-1, the V gene TRBV10-3, with TRBD1 as a possible D gene (6 bases). Trimming removed 3 bases at V and 8 bases at J, with 8 bases between. The CDR3 loop spans 12 amino acids. The germline gives CDR1 ENHRY, CDR2 SYGVKD. CDR3 in amino acids: CAISDSGDEQFF. The CDR3 nucleotides read TGTGCCATCAGTGATTCAGGGGATGAGCAGTTCTTC.

This clone was found a few times. This chain links TRBV5-1 with TRBJ2-1; 10 nucleotides align to TRBD2. This CDR3 contains 16 residues. Per the germline V gene, CDR1 is SGHRS and CDR2 is YFSETQ. Trimming at V came to 4 bases and at J to 0 bases, leaving 4 bases not matched to a gene. CDR3 sequence reads: CASSVSSGSSYNEQFF. The CDR3 coding sequence is TGCGCCAGCAGCGTGTCTAGCGGGAGCTCCTACAATGAGCAGTTCTTC.

The rearrangement links TRBV19 to TRBJ1-5; no definite D call. The CDR3 spans 15 residues. Germline V gives CDR1 LNHDA, CDR2 SQIVND (reference sequence). V lost 1 base and J 1 base, leaving 8 bases between the germline ends. CDR3 coding DNA: TGTGCCAGTAGTATAGTGGGGATCAGCAATCAGCCCCAGCATTTT. This codes for CASSIVGISNQPQHF.

In the case of this clone: A much larger clone sits a single nucleotide away, making a read error possible. Other nucleotide sequences from this sample produce the same CDR3. J is TRBJ2-2 and V is TRBV7-9, with no clear D. The CDR3 extends over 12 amino acids. The germline CDR1 and CDR2 sequences are SEHNR and FQNEAQ (reference sequence). The CDR3 here is CASSSGNGELFF. CDR3 nucleotides: TGTGCTAGCAGCTCCGGAAACGGGGAGCTGTTTTTT.

This chain uses TRBV13 with TRBJ2-3; D is unresolved. Germline-derived CDR1 and CDR2 are PRHDT and FYEKMQ (reference sequence). Trimming removed 5 bases from V and 5 bases from J, with 8 bases in between. The CDR3 runs 12 residues. CDR3 nucleotide sequence: TGTGCCAGCAGCCACCCTAGAGATACGCAGTATTTT. Translation gives CASSHPRDTQYF. Full variable domain (missing parts from reference TRBV13 and TRBJ2-3): AAGVIQSPRHLIKEKRETATLKCYPIPRHDTVYWYQQGPGQDPQFLISFYEKMQSDKGSIPDRFSAQQFSDYHSELNMSSLELGDSALYFCASSHPRDTQYFGPGTRLTVL.

This clone has only a few counts. This rearrangement joins TRBV25-1 to TRBJ2-5, with a possible D match to TRBD1 (5 bases). The CDR3 is made up of 15 amino acids. Trimming removed 4 bases from V and 3 bases from J, with 15 bases in between. Germline V gene data show CDR1 as MGHDK and CDR2 as SYGVNS. The CDR3 is CASSALGAQEETQYF. CDR3 in DNA: TGTGCCAGCAGTGCTCTTGGGGCGCAGGAAGAGACCCAGTACTTC.

This clone was counted between two and nine times. V is TRBV13 and J is TRBJ2-1; D may match TRBD1 or TRBD2 (7 bases each). The germline V gene encodes CDR1 PRHDT and CDR2 FYEKMQ (reference sequence). V shed 6 bases and J shed 5 bases, with 14 bases lying between them. CDR3 length: 14 amino acids. CDR3 loop: CASRQGGKHNEQFF. The CDR3 coding sequence is TGTGCCAGCAGGCAGGGGGGGAAACACAATGAGCAGTTCTTC.

V usage is TRBV19 and J usage is TRBJ1-3; perhaps TRBD1 as D (5 bases). Germline V gene lookup returns CDR1 LNHDA and CDR2 SQIVND (reference sequence). The CDR3 covers 15 residues. CDR3: CASQQRGRSGNTIYF. For the CDR3, the DNA is TGTGCTTCTCAACAAAGGGGACGCTCTGGAAACACCATATATTTT. Variable domain in full (rest from reference TRBV19 and TRBJ1-3): DGGITQSPKYLFRKEGQNVTLSCEQNLNHDAMYWYRQDPGQGLRLIYYSQIVNDFQKGDIAEGYSVSREKKESFPLTVTSAQKNPTAFYLCASQQRGRSGNTIYFGEGSWLTVV.

This clone was observed a few times. This CDR3 is CASRDRGNEKLFF. The CDR3 DNA follows: TGTGCCAGTAGGGACAGGGGGAATGAAAAACTGTTTTTT. The V call is TRBV19, the J call TRBJ1-4; 10 nucleotides match TRBD1. Per the germline V gene, CDR1 is LNHDA and CDR2 is SQIVND (reference sequence). The CDR3 has 13 residues. With 6 bases clipped from V and 5 bases from J, the junction kept 0 bases outside the gene matches.

The chain couples TRBV15 to TRBJ2-3, with 7 bases lining up with TRBD1. V lost 5 bases, J lost 6 bases, and 5 bases stayed unmatched. Germline CDR1 and CDR2: LNHNV and YYDKDF (reference sequence). The CDR3 has 13 residues. CDR3 sequence reads: CATSRQGGDTQYF. In nucleotides, the CDR3 is TGTGCCACCAGCCGACAGGGTGGGGATACGCAGTATTTT.

The rearrangement joins TRBV27 to TRBJ2-5, with 8 bases lining up with TRBD2. Germline loops: CDR1 MNHEY, CDR2 SMNVEV (reference sequence). This CDR3 comprises 13 residues. J gave up 7 bases and V 6 bases, and 7 bases lay outside the gene matches. The CDR3 protein is CASRQAGVGTQYF. Here the CDR3 DNA reads TGTGCCAGCAGACAAGCGGGAGTTGGGACCCAGTACTTC.

This clone is labeled medium-sized. The chain couples TRBV19 to TRBJ1-1; no reliable D call. The CDR3 is 14 residues long. With 2 bases removed from V and 0 bases from J, the gap between germline ends came to 7 bases. Germline V gene data show CDR1 as LNHDA and CDR2 as SQIVND (reference sequence). The CDR3 nucleotides read TGTGCCAGTAGTATAAAATTGGTGAACACTGAAGCTTTCTTT. Residues: CASSIKLVNTEAFF.

This clone has a handful of counts. The genes are TRBV5-6 and TRBJ2-7, with 13 bases identical to TRBD2. Unmatched junction bases numbered 12, after V lost 4 bases and J lost 8 bases. The CDR3 is 16 amino acids. Germline V gene data show CDR1 as SGHDT and CDR2 as YYEEEE. The CDR3 spells CASSPWTSGGPNQQYF. The CDR3 coding sequence is TGTGCCAGCAGCCCCTGGACTAGCGGGGGCCCAAACCAGCAGTACTTC.

The V gene is TRBV28, the J gene TRBJ1-3; D possibly corresponds to TRBD1 (6 bases). In germline, CDR1 is MDHEN, CDR2 SYDVKM. The CDR3 consists of 16 residues. Trimming cost V 5 bases and J 4 bases, with 18 bases left between them. CDR3 nucleotides: TGTGCCAGCAGTGTAAGATCAGGGGCTGGGGGAAACACCATATATTTT. Translation gives CASSVRSGAGGNTIYF.

By share of the sample, this clone is large. The chain links TRBV12-2 to TRBJ2-5; the table gives TRBD2 as D, unverified against the DNA. TRBV12-2 is reported as a pseudogene. The CDR3 is 14 amino acids. CDR3 residues: CASRLAGVRETQYF. The CDR3 DNA reads TGTGCAAGTCGCTTAGCGGGAGTGAGAGAGACCCAGTACTTC.